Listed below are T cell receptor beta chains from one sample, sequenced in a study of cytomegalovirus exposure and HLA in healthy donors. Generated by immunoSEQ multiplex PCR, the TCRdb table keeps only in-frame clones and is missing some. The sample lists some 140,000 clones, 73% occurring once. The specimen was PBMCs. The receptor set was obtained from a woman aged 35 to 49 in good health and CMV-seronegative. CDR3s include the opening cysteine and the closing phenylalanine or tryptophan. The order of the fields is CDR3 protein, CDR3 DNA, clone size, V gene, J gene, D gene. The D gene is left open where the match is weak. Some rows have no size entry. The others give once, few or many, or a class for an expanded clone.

cdr3_aa: CASSLGPLGPHNEQFF; cdr3_nt: TGTGCCAGCAGCTTAGGGCCTCTAGGCCCCCACAATGAGCAGTTCTTC; clone_size: NA; v_call: TRBV11-2; j_call: TRBJ2-1; d_call: NA
cdr3_aa: CASSPGQGPYNEQFF; cdr3_nt: TGTGCCAGCAGTCCGGGACAGGGCCCCTACAATGAGCAGTTCTTC; clone_size: few; v_call: TRBV27; j_call: TRBJ2-1; d_call: TRBD1
cdr3_aa: CASSARGGRGNNEQFF; cdr3_nt: TGTGCCAGCAGCGCCCGCGGGGGGCGAGGGAACAATGAGCAGTTCTTC; clone_size: NA; v_call: TRBV7-9; j_call: TRBJ2-1; d_call: TRBD2
cdr3_aa: CASSESSGVEATDTQYF; cdr3_nt: TGTGCCAGCAGTGAATCTAGCGGGGTAGAGGCCACAGATACGCAGTATTTT; clone_size: NA; v_call: TRBV25-1; j_call: TRBJ2-3; d_call: TRBD2
cdr3_aa: CASSQVQWSGASSETQYF; cdr3_nt: TGTGCCAGCAGCCAAGTACAGTGGAGCGGGGCTAGTTCAGAGACCCAGTACTTC; clone_size: NA; v_call: TRBV4-2; j_call: TRBJ2-5; d_call: TRBD2
cdr3_aa: CASSPYSRGGVEQFF; cdr3_nt: TGTGCCAGCAGTCCTTACTCGCGGGGGGGCGTTGAGCAGTTCTTC; clone_size: NA; v_call: TRBV2; j_call: TRBJ2-1; d_call: TRBD2
cdr3_aa: CASSESYNEQFF; cdr3_nt: TGTGCCAGCAGTGAGAGTTACAATGAGCAGTTCTTC; clone_size: NA; v_call: TRBV6-1; j_call: TRBJ2-1; d_call: NA
cdr3_aa: CAISEGRDNSPLHF; cdr3_nt: TGTGCCATCAGTGAGGGCAGGGATAATTCACCCCTCCACTTT; clone_size: many; v_call: TRBV10-3; j_call: TRBJ1-6; d_call: NA
cdr3_aa: CASRLLAGGYNEQFF; cdr3_nt: TGTGCCAGCAGACTACTAGCGGGGGGCTACAATGAGCAGTTCTTC; clone_size: few; v_call: TRBV2; j_call: TRBJ2-1; d_call: TRBD2
cdr3_aa: CASSPQGGRTDTQYF; cdr3_nt: TGTGCCAGCAGCCCCCAGGGGGGCAGGACAGATACGCAGTATTTT; clone_size: NA; v_call: TRBV7-3; j_call: TRBJ2-3; d_call: NA
cdr3_aa: CASRSRDSGSSYEQYF; cdr3_nt: TGCGCCAGCAGATCGAGGGACAGCGGTAGCTCCTACGAGCAGTACTTC; clone_size: NA; v_call: TRBV23-1; j_call: TRBJ2-7; d_call: TRBD1
cdr3_aa: CASSLRGGGDNEQFF; cdr3_nt: TGCGCCAGCAGCTTGCGGGGGGGCGGCGACAATGAGCAGTTCTTC; clone_size: NA; v_call: TRBV5-1; j_call: TRBJ2-1; d_call: TRBD2
cdr3_aa: CASSYSPGGEAFF; cdr3_nt: TGTGCCAGCAGTTACTCCCCGGGTGGTGAAGCTTTCTTT; clone_size: NA; v_call: TRBV6-6; j_call: TRBJ1-1; d_call: NA
cdr3_aa: CASSTGMGQLNSGANVLTF; cdr3_nt: TGCGCCAGCAGCACGGGGATGGGACAGCTGAACTCTGGGGCCAACGTCCTGACTTTC; clone_size: NA; v_call: TRBV5-1; j_call: TRBJ2-6; d_call: TRBD1
cdr3_aa: CASQRGGSSYNSPLHF; cdr3_nt: TGTGCCAGCCAAAGGGGGGGGAGCTCCTATAATTCACCCCTCCACTTT; clone_size: NA; v_call: TRBV28; j_call: TRBJ1-6; d_call: NA
cdr3_aa: CASSQEDRELYGYTF; cdr3_nt: TGCGCCAGCAGCCAAGAGGACAGAGAGCTCTATGGCTACACCTTC; clone_size: NA; v_call: TRBV4-3; j_call: TRBJ1-2; d_call: NA
cdr3_aa: CASSLTGGSSYNEQFF; cdr3_nt: TGTGCCAGCAGCTTAACTGGAGGAAGCTCCTACAATGAGCAGTTCTTC; clone_size: NA; v_call: TRBV7-3; j_call: TRBJ2-1; d_call: NA
cdr3_aa: CASAQGLDTEAFF; cdr3_nt: TGCGCCTCGGCCCAGGGGTTGGACACTGAAGCTTTCTTT; clone_size: few; v_call: TRBV4-3; j_call: TRBJ1-1; d_call: NA
cdr3_aa: CASSLYGSEAFF; cdr3_nt: TGTGCCAGCAGCCTATACGGGAGTGAAGCTTTCTTT; clone_size: NA; v_call: TRBV7-9; j_call: TRBJ1-1; d_call: NA
cdr3_aa: CASTQGLSSPLHF; cdr3_nt: TGTGCCAGCACCCAGGGGTTAAGTTCACCCCTCCACTTT; clone_size: NA; v_call: TRBV7-9; j_call: TRBJ1-6; d_call: NA
cdr3_aa: CASSQSATNEKLFF; cdr3_nt: TGTGCCAGCAGCCAATCAGCAACTAATGAAAAACTGTTTTTT; clone_size: NA; v_call: TRBV14; j_call: TRBJ1-4; d_call: NA
cdr3_aa: CASSLVVRAGRPLHF; cdr3_nt: TGTGCCAGCAGTTTAGTGGTCAGGGCGGGGAGGCCCCTCCACTTT; clone_size: NA; v_call: TRBV28; j_call: TRBJ1-6; d_call: NA
cdr3_aa: CASSVAVQGNTEAFF; cdr3_nt: TGTGCCAGCAGCGTAGCGGTACAGGGGAACACTGAAGCTTTCTTT; clone_size: NA; v_call: TRBV9; j_call: TRBJ1-1; d_call: NA
cdr3_aa: CASSEPGTGGQDEQFF; cdr3_nt: TGTGCCAGCAGTGAACCCGGGACAGGGGGCCAGGATGAGCAGTTCTTC; clone_size: NA; v_call: TRBV2; j_call: TRBJ2-1; d_call: TRBD1
cdr3_aa: CASSLEDRVIYGYTF; cdr3_nt: TGTGCCAGCAGCTTGGAGGACAGAGTAATCTATGGCTACACCTTC; clone_size: few; v_call: TRBV5-5; j_call: TRBJ1-2; d_call: NA
cdr3_aa: CASSPRLSTDTQYF; cdr3_nt: TGTGCCAGCAGCCCCAGACTGAGCACAGATACGCAGTATTTT; clone_size: NA; v_call: TRBV7-6; j_call: TRBJ2-3; d_call: NA
cdr3_aa: CASSSIGGAGDIQYF; cdr3_nt: TGTGCCAGCAGCTCTATCGGGGGAGCCGGCGACATTCAGTACTTC; clone_size: NA; v_call: TRBV7-9; j_call: TRBJ2-4; d_call: NA
cdr3_aa: CASAYQGATEAFF; cdr3_nt: TGTGCTAGTGCCTACCAGGGGGCGACTGAAGCTTTCTTT; clone_size: NA; v_call: TRBV12-5; j_call: TRBJ1-1; d_call: TRBD1
cdr3_aa: CASAGTRETQYF; cdr3_nt: TGCGCCAGCGCCGGGACTCGAGAGACCCAGTACTTC; clone_size: NA; v_call: TRBV5-1; j_call: TRBJ2-5; d_call: NA
cdr3_aa: CASSPSWRSGNTIYF; cdr3_nt: TGCGCCAGCAGCCCTAGCTGGAGATCCGGAAACACCATATATTTT; clone_size: NA; v_call: TRBV4-3; j_call: TRBJ1-3; d_call: NA
cdr3_aa: CASSRGNEGAEAFF; cdr3_nt: TGTGCCAGCAGCAGGGGGAATGAGGGGGCTGAAGCTTTCTTT; clone_size: NA; v_call: TRBV6-5; j_call: TRBJ1-1; d_call: TRBD1
cdr3_aa: CSSSSLDRGGYTF; cdr3_nt: TGTTCCAGCAGCTCTTTGGACAGGGGTGGCTACACCTTC; clone_size: NA; v_call: TRBV7-9; j_call: TRBJ1-2; d_call: TRBD1
cdr3_aa: CASSLAGVSYEQYF; cdr3_nt: TGCGCCAGCAGCTTGGCCGGGGTGTCCTACGAGCAGTACTTC; clone_size: NA; v_call: TRBV5-1; j_call: TRBJ2-7; d_call: NA
cdr3_aa: CASSLGERETQYF; cdr3_nt: TGTGCCAGCAGCCTCGGTGAAAGAGAGACCCAGTACTTC; clone_size: few; v_call: TRBV7-2; j_call: TRBJ2-5; d_call: NA
cdr3_aa: CASSQELAGGTSGYTF; cdr3_nt: TGTGCCAGCAGCCAAGAGCTTGCGGGCGGTACCTCCGGCTACACCTTC; clone_size: NA; v_call: TRBV4-2; j_call: TRBJ1-2; d_call: NA
cdr3_aa: CASSLSGNTIYF; cdr3_nt: TGTGCCAGCAGCCTTTCTGGAAACACCATATATTTT; clone_size: NA; v_call: TRBV28; j_call: TRBJ1-3; d_call: NA
cdr3_aa: CASRENRDTEAFF; cdr3_nt: TGTGCCAGCAGGGAGAACAGGGACACTGAAGCTTTCTTT; clone_size: NA; v_call: TRBV27; j_call: TRBJ1-1; d_call: NA
cdr3_aa: CASKTLAGGHNEQFF; cdr3_nt: TGTGCCAGTAAGACTCTAGCGGGGGGACACAATGAGCAGTTCTTC; clone_size: once; v_call: TRBV19; j_call: TRBJ2-1; d_call: TRBD2
cdr3_aa: CASSLGDRDLNTEAFF; cdr3_nt: TGTGCCAGCAGTTTGGGGGACAGAGATTTGAACACTGAAGCTTTCTTT; clone_size: once; v_call: TRBV28; j_call: TRBJ1-1; d_call: TRBD1
cdr3_aa: CASRQGAGGELFF; cdr3_nt: TGTGCTAGTAGACAGGGGGCTGGCGGGGAGCTGTTTTTT; clone_size: NA; v_call: TRBV12-5; j_call: TRBJ2-2; d_call: TRBD1
cdr3_aa: CAISVEDTQYF; cdr3_nt: TGTGCCATCAGTGTAGAAGATACGCAGTATTTT; clone_size: NA; v_call: TRBV10-3; j_call: TRBJ2-3; d_call: NA
cdr3_aa: CASGVTGGNTEAFF; cdr3_nt: TGCGCCAGCGGGGTGACAGGGGGAAACACTGAAGCTTTCTTT; clone_size: NA; v_call: TRBV5-1; j_call: TRBJ1-1; d_call: TRBD1
cdr3_aa: CASSQRRDSPLHF; cdr3_nt: TGTGCCAGCAGTCAAAGACGGGATTCACCCCTCCACTTT; clone_size: NA; v_call: TRBV6-5; j_call: TRBJ1-6; d_call: NA
cdr3_aa: CASSSLAASDTQYF; cdr3_nt: TGCGCCAGCAGTAGTCTAGCGGCCTCAGATACGCAGTATTTT; clone_size: NA; v_call: TRBV10-2; j_call: TRBJ2-3; d_call: TRBD2
cdr3_aa: CASSSWAGANTGELFF; cdr3_nt: TGTGCCAGCAGCTCTTGGGCGGGCGCGAACACCGGGGAGCTGTTTTTT; clone_size: NA; v_call: TRBV7-9; j_call: TRBJ2-2; d_call: NA
cdr3_aa: CASSPVATGTQETQYF; cdr3_nt: TGTGCCAGCAGCCCCGTAGCGACAGGCACCCAAGAGACCCAGTACTTC; clone_size: NA; v_call: TRBV5-4; j_call: TRBJ2-5; d_call: NA
cdr3_aa: CASSSGQGFYNSPLHF; cdr3_nt: TGTGCCAGCAGTTCCGGACAGGGGTTTTATAATTCACCCCTCCACTTT; clone_size: NA; v_call: TRBV5-6; j_call: TRBJ1-6; d_call: TRBD1
cdr3_aa: CASSLSGAAFF; cdr3_nt: TGTGCCAGCAGCTTATCTGGAGCCGCTTTCTTT; clone_size: once; v_call: TRBV7-9; j_call: TRBJ1-1; d_call: NA
cdr3_aa: CASTPLGQGGAYEQYF; cdr3_nt: TGCGCCAGCACCCCCCTCGGACAGGGTGGGGCCTACGAGCAGTACTTC; clone_size: NA; v_call: TRBV5-1; j_call: TRBJ2-7; d_call: TRBD1
cdr3_aa: CASSQVAGGPNEQFF; cdr3_nt: TGCGCCAGCAGCCAAGTTGCGGGGGGGCCAAATGAGCAGTTCTTC; clone_size: NA; v_call: TRBV4-1; j_call: TRBJ2-1; d_call: TRBD2
cdr3_aa: CASSFPDSKETQYF; cdr3_nt: TGTGCCAGCAGCTTTCCGGACAGTAAAGAGACCCAGTACTTC; clone_size: once; v_call: TRBV5-6; j_call: TRBJ2-5; d_call: NA